Listed below are T cell receptor beta chains from one sample, sequenced in a study of regulatory T cells in long-lasting Graves disease. In TCRdb, the multiplex PCR reads were re-called with MiXCR into one record per CDR3 protein. Among approximately 290,000 distinct CDR3 sequences listed, around 21% were seen once. The sample here was peripheral blood mononuclear cells (PBMCs), taken when the disease was refractory, from a patient treated with antithyroid drugs. These receptors were obtained from a female donor with Graves disease. The CDR3 runs from the conserved cysteine through the conserved F or W. D genes are given only for firm matches. Clone size is given for some rows only: seen once, a few or many times, or a class if the clone is expanded.

d_gene | abundance | j_gene | v_gene | CDR3nt | CDR3aa
- | many | TRBJ2-7 | TRBV4-3 | TGCGCCAGCAGCCAAGACCGGGACGGTCACTACGAGCAGTACTTC | CASSQDRDGHYEQYF
- | - | TRBJ2-2 | TRBV27 | TGTGCCAGCAGGGCTCGAGGCACCGGGGAGCTGTTTTTT | CASRARGTGELFF
- | - | TRBJ2-1 | TRBV12-3/TRBV12-4 | TGTGCCAGCAGTGCCTCGGGGGCACGCTCCTACAATGAGCAGTTCTTC | CASSASGARSYNEQFF
- | few | TRBJ2-6 | TRBV14 | TGTGCCAGCAGCCAAGGGACCGTATTCTCTGGGGCCAACGTCCTGACTTTC | CASSQGTVFSGANVLTF
- | - | TRBJ1-5 | TRBV4-1 | TGCGCCAGCAGCCAAGAACCGGCAGGCGGTAGGCCCCAGCATTTT | CASSQEPAGGRPQHF
TRBD1 | many | TRBJ1-2 | TRBV10-3 | TGTGCCATCGGGGACAGGGGGCCTGGCTACACCTTC | CAIGDRGPGYTF
TRBD1 | few | TRBJ2-2 | TRBV7-8 | TGTGCCAGCAGCTTAGTTACAGGGGCCGGGGAGCTGTTTTTT | CASSLVTGAGELFF
- | few | TRBJ2-4 | TRBV6-1 | TGTGCCAGCAGTATCACAGGGAGCCGAAACATTCAGTACTTC | CASSITGSRNIQYF
- | few | TRBJ1-2 | TRBV9 | TGTGCCAGCAGCACCTACGGGGGAAACGAGTATGGCTACACCTTC | CASSTYGGNEYGYTF
- | few | TRBJ2-4 | TRBV28 | TGTGCCAGCAGTATGGGGGTTCGATGGGCGACCAAAAACATTCAGTACTTC | CASSMGVRWATKNIQYF
- | - | TRBJ2-5 | TRBV3-1 | TGTGCCAGCAGCCAAGGGCATTTGGGGAGAAAAGCAGAGACCCAGTACTTC | CASSQGHLGRKAETQYF
- | - | TRBJ2-7 | TRBV28 | TGTGCCAGCAGTGCTGACAACTACGAGCAGTACTTC | CASSADNYEQYF
- | many | TRBJ2-5 | TRBV15 | TGTGCCACCAGCAGCGTGAGGGGATATGAGACCCAGTACTTC | CATSSVRGYETQYF
TRBD1 | - | TRBJ2-3 | TRBV7-6 | TGTGCCAGCAGCTGGACAGGGGGCTTGGATACGCAGTATTTT | CASSWTGGLDTQYF
TRBD1 | many | TRBJ2-7 | TRBV6-1 | TGTGCCAGCAGAGCCGGGACAGGGAGCTCCTACGAGCAGTACTTC | CASRAGTGSSYEQYF
- | - | TRBJ1-1 | TRBV27 | TGTGCCAGCAGTTTGGCAGGGGCGGGCACTGAAGCTTTCTTT | CASSLAGAGTEAFF
- | few | TRBJ2-1 | TRBV18 | TGTGCCAGCTCACCTGGGACCATCAATGAGCAGTTCTTC | CASSPGTINEQFF
TRBD2 | - | TRBJ2-3 | TRBV2 | TGTGCCAGCTGGGAAGGCGGGAGGGCCGCAGATACGCAGTATTTT | CASWEGGRAADTQYF
- | few | TRBJ2-2 | TRBV24-1 | TGTGCCATCCAGGGAAACACCGGGGAGCTGTTTTTT | CAIQGNTGELFF
TRBD1 | few | TRBJ1-3 | TRBV6-9 | TGTGCCAGCAGTTACGGGGGCCGGGACAGGGGTGGAAACACCATATATTTT | CASSYGGRDRGGNTIYF
- | - | TRBJ1-5 | TRBV30 | TGTGCCTGGAGTGTGGGTGGCAGTCAGCCCCAGCATTTT | CAWSVGGSQPQHF
TRBD2 | few | TRBJ2-3 | TRBV3-1 | TGTGCCAGCAGCCAAGGAGCGGGAGTAGATACGCAGTATTTT | CASSQGAGVDTQYF
- | many | TRBJ2-5 | TRBV7-9 | TGTGCCAGCAGCTTAGCTCAGGGAAGGGAGACCCAGTACTTC | CASSLAQGRETQYF
- | few | TRBJ2-1 | TRBV4-2 | TGTGCCAGCAGCCTCATAGAGGGACTCTCCTACAATGAGCAGTTCTTC | CASSLIEGLSYNEQFF
- | - | TRBJ2-2 | TRBV30 | TGTGCCTGGAGTCCTGGACGCTCGAACACCGGGGAGCTGTTTTTT | CAWSPGRSNTGELFF
- | many | TRBJ2-7 | TRBV2 | TGTGCCAGCAGTGTCGGGGCCCTCGAGCAGTACTTC | CASSVGALEQYF
TRBD2 | - | TRBJ2-1 | TRBV6-2/TRBV6-3 | TGTGCCAGCAGTTTACTAGCGGAGGGAGAGTACAATGAGCAGTTCTTC | CASSLLAEGEYNEQFF
- | - | TRBJ2-7 | TRBV6-2/TRBV6-3 | TGTGCCAGCAGCCTTACTCGGGAGGGGGCCCCCCACGAGCAGTACTTC | CASSLTREGAPHEQYF
- | many | TRBJ2-2 | TRBV7-2 | TGTGCCAGCAGCTTTGAGGGTCCTACCGGGGAGCTGTTTTTT | CASSFEGPTGELFF
- | many | TRBJ2-6 | TRBV12-3/TRBV12-4 | TGTGCCAGCAGCTGGGGGCGCTCTGGGGCCAACGTCCTGACTTTC | CASSWGRSGANVLTF
- | many | TRBJ2-7 | TRBV20-1 | TGCAGTGCCAGACCAGAGGTCGGCGGCTCCTACGAGCAGTACTTC | CSARPEVGGSYEQYF
- | many | TRBJ2-7 | TRBV6-1 | TGTGCCAGCAGCTCAAACGGGTACCGTCCCTACGAGCAGTACTTC | CASSSNGYRPYEQYF
- | few | TRBJ2-5 | TRBV18 | TGTGCCAGCTCACCACGAAACTCCCAAGAGACCCAGTACTTC | CASSPRNSQETQYF
- | few | TRBJ1-3 | TRBV12-3/TRBV12-4 | TGTGCCAGCAGTTCCAGCTCTGGAAACACCATATATTTT | CASSSSSGNTIYF
TRBD2 | few | TRBJ2-1 | TRBV2 | TGTGCCAGCAGTGTATTTAGCGGGACCTACAATGAGCAGTTCTTC | CASSVFSGTYNEQFF
TRBD2 | few | TRBJ2-5 | TRBV7-9 | TGTGCCAGCAGCTTACTAGCGGGAGATGGTGAGACCCAGTACTTC | CASSLLAGDGETQYF
- | - | TRBJ2-7 | TRBV6-5 | TGTGCCAGCAGTTACCCAAGTGGGTCTACCTACGAGCAGTACTTC | CASSYPSGSTYEQYF
TRBD2 | few | TRBJ2-7 | TRBV6-2/TRBV6-3 | TGTGCCAGCAGTTGGCGACTAGCGAACGACGAGCAGTACTTC | CASSWRLANDEQYF
- | - | TRBJ1-3 | TRBV12-3/TRBV12-4 | TGTGCCAGCAGTACGCACAGGCTCCTCTCTGGAAACACCATATATTTT | CASSTHRLLSGNTIYF
TRBD1 | - | TRBJ1-5 | TRBV20-1 | TGCAGTGTCCGGACAGGGGGCCCCAATCAGCCCCAGCATTTT | CSVRTGGPNQPQHF
TRBD2 | few | TRBJ2-1 | TRBV30 | TGTGCCTGGACTAGCGGGAGGCATGAGCAGTTCTTC | CAWTSGRHEQFF
- | many | TRBJ2-7 | TRBV12-3/TRBV12-4 | TGTGCCAGCAGTTCTGTGGGCGAGCAGTACTTC | CASSSVGEQYF
TRBD2 | many | TRBJ2-5 | TRBV7-2 | TGTGCCAGCAGCTTAGGCCCTAGCGGGACTCAAGAGACCCAGTACTTC | CASSLGPSGTQETQYF
- | - | TRBJ2-1 | TRBV18 | TGTGCCAGCTCACCACCGGACAGCGGGATCAATGAGCAGTTCTTC | CASSPPDSGINEQFF
TRBD1 | few | TRBJ2-1 | TRBV25-1 | TGTGCCAGCAGTGCAGGACAGGGAAGGAATGAGCAGTTCTTC | CASSAGQGRNEQFF
- | - | TRBJ2-1 | TRBV11-2 | TGTGCCAGCAGCTTAGGGCTGGGACCCGCCGATGAGCAGTTCTTC | CASSLGLGPADEQFF
- | many | TRBJ1-2 | TRBV30 | TGTGCCTGGAGCGGGGGCTCTAACTATGGCTACACCTTC | CAWSGGSNYGYTF
- | many | TRBJ1-1 | TRBV15 | TGTGCCACCAGCTGGGGAGGAGACACTGAAGCTTTCTTT | CATSWGGDTEAFF
- | - | TRBJ2-7 | TRBV7-9 | TGTGCCAGCAGCTTAGACGGGGACTCCTACGAGCAGTACTTC | CASSLDGDSYEQYF
- | many | TRBJ1-1 | TRBV28 | TGTGCCAGCAGTTTCAGGCAGTCGAACACTGAAGCTTTCTTT | CASSFRQSNTEAFF